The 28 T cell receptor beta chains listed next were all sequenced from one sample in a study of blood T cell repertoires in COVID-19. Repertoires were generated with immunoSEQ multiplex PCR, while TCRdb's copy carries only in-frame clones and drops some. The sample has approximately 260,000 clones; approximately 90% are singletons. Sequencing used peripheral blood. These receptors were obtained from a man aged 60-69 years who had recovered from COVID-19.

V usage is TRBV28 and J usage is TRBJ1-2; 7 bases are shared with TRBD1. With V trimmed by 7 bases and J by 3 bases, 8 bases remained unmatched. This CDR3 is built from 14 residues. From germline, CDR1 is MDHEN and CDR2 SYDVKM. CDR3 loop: CASTPQGGYYGYTF. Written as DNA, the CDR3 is TGTGCCAGCACCCCCCAGGGGGGTTACTATGGCTACACCTTC.

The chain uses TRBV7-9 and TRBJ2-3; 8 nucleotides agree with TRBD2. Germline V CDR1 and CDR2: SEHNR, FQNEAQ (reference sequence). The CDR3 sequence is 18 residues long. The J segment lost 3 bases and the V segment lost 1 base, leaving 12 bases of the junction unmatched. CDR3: CASSLGVGERGLTDTQYF. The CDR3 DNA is TGTGCCAGCAGCTTAGGGGTTGGGGAGCGGGGGCTTACAGATACGCAGTATTTT.

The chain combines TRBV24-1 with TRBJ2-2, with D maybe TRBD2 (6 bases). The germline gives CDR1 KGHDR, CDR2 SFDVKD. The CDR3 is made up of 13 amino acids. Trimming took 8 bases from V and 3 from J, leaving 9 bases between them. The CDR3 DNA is TGTGCCACCATGGAGGGATACACCGGGGAGCTGTTTTTT. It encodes CATMEGYTGELFF.

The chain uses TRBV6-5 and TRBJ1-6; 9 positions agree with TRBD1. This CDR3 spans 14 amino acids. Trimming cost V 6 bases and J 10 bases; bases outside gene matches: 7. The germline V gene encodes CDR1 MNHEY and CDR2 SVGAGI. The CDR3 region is CASSNGQGRSPLHF. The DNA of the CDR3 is TGTGCCAGCAGCAACGGACAGGGGCGATCACCCCTCCACTTT.

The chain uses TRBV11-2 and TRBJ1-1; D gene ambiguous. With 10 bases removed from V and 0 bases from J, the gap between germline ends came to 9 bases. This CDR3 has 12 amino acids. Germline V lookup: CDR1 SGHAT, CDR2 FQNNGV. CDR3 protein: CATGGVNTEAFF. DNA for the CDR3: TGTGCCACCGGTGGTGTGAACACTGAAGCTTTCTTT.

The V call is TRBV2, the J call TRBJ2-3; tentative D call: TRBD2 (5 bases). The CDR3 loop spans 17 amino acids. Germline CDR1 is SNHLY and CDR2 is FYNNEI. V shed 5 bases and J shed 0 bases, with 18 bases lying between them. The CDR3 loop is CASSPLSWEKSTDTQYF. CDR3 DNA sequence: TGTGCCAGCAGTCCCCTCAGTTGGGAGAAGAGCACAGATACGCAGTATTTT.

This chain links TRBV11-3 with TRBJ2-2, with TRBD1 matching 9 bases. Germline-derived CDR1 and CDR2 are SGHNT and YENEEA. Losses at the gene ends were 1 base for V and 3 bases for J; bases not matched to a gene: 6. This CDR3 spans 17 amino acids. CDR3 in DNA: TGTGCCAGCAGCTTAGGACCGGGACAGGGCTACACCGGGGAGCTGTTTTTT. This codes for CASSLGPGQGYTGELFF.

In nucleotides, the CDR3 is TGTGCCAGCAGGCAAGCTACAACTAATGAAAAACTGTTTTTT. Its protein product is CASRQATTNEKLFF. This chain connects TRBV6-5 to TRBJ1-4; D ambiguous. CDR1 is MNHEY and CDR2 is SVGAGI in the germline V gene. Trimming took off 6 bases at V and 0 bases at J, with 8 bases between the two ends. The CDR3 loop spans 14 amino acids.

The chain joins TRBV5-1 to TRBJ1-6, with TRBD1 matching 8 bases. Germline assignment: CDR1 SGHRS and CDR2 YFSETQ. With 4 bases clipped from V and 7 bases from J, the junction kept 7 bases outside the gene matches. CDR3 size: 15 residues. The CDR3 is CASSPRNRGNSPLHF. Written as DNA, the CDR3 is TGCGCCAGCAGCCCTAGGAACAGGGGGAATTCACCCCTCCACTTT.

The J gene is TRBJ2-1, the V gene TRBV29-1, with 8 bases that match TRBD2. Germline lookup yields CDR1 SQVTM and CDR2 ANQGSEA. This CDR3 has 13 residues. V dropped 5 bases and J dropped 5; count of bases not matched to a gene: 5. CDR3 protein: CSVKSGGNNEQFF. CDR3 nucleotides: TGCAGCGTTAAAAGCGGGGGTAACAATGAGCAGTTCTTC.

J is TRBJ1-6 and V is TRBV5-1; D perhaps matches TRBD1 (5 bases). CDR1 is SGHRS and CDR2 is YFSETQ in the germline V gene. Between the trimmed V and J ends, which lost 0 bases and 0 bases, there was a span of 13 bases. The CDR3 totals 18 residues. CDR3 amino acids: CASSLVGADSSYNSPLHF. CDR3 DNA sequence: TGCGCCAGCAGCTTGGTAGGGGCAGACAGCTCCTATAATTCACCCCTCCACTTT.

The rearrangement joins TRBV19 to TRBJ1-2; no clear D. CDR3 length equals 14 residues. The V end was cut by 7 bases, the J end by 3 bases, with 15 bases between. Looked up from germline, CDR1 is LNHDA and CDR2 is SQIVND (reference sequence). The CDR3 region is CASNFGSRDYGYTF. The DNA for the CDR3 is TGTGCCAGTAATTTCGGGAGTCGTGACTATGGCTACACCTTC.

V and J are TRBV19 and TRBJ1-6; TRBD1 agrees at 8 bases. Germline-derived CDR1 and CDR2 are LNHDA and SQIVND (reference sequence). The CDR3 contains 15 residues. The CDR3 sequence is CARKDRDTYNSPLHF. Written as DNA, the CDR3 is TGTGCTAGAAAGGACAGGGATACTTATAATTCACCCCTCCACTTT.

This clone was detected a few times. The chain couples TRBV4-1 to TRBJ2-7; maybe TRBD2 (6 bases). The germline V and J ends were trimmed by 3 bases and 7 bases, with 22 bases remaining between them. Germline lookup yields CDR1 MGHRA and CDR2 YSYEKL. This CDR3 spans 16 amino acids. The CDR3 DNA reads TGCGCCAGCAGCCACCGCTCATGGGCGGGGAGACGGGAGCAGTACTTC. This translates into CASSHRSWAGRREQYF.

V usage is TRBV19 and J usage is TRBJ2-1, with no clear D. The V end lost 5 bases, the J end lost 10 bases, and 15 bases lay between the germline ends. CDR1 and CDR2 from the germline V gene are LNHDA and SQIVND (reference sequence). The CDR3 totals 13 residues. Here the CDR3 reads CASSHQGVWEQFF. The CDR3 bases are TGTGCCAGTAGTCATCAAGGAGTATGGGAGCAGTTCTTC.

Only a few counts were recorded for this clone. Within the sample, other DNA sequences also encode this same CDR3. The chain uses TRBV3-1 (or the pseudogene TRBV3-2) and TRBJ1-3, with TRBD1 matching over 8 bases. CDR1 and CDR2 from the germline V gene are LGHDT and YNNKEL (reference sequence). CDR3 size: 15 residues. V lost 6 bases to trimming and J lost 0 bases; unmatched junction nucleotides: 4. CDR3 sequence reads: CASSQDRASGNTIYF. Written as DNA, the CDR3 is TGTGCCAGCAGTCAGGACAGGGCCTCTGGAAACACCATATATTTT.

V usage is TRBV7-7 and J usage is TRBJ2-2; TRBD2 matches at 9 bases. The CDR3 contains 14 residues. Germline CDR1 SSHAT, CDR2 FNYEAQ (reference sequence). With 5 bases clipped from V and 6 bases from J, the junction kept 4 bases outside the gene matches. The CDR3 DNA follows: TGTGCCAGCAGCGGCGGGGGGGCCCCCGGGGAGCTGTTTTTT. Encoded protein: CASSGGGAPGELFF.

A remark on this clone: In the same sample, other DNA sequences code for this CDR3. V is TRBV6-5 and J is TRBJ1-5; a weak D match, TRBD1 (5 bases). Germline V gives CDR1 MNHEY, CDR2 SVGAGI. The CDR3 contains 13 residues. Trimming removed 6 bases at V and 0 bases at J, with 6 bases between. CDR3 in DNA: TGTGCCAGCAGAAGGGGTAGCAATCAGCCCCAGCATTTT. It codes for CASRRGSNQPQHF.

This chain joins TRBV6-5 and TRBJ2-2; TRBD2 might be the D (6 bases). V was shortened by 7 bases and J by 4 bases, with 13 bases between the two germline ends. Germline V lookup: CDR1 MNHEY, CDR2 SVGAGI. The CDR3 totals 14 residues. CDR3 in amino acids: CASKLGDSTGELFF. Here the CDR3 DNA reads TGTGCCAGCAAATTGGGGGACTCCACCGGGGAGCTGTTTTTT.

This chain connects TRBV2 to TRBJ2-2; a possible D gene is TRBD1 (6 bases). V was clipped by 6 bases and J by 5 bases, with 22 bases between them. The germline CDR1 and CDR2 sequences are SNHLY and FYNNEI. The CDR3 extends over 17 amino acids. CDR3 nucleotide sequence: TGTGCCAGCAGCCCATATCCAGGGGAGCGGTTAACCGGGGAGCTGTTTTTT. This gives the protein CASSPYPGERLTGELFF.

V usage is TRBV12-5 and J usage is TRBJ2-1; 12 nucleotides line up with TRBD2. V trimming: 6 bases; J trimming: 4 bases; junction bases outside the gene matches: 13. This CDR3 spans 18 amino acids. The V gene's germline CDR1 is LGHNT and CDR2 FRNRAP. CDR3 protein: CASGQTTSGGLLYNEQFF. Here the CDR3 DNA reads TGTGCTAGTGGCCAAACGACTAGCGGGGGCCTATTATACAATGAGCAGTTCTTC.

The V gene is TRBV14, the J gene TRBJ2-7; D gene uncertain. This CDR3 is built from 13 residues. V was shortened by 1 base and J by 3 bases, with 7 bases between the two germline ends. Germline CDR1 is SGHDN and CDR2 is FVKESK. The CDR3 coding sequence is TGTGCCAGCAGCCAAGTCTACGGCTACGAGCAGTACTTC. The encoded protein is CASSQVYGYEQYF.

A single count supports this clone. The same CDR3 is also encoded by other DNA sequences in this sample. The CDR3 DNA reads TGTGCCAGCAGGAGAAGCTCCTATAATTCACCCCTCCACTTT. Amino acids: CASRRSSYNSPLHF. V gene TRBV6-5 combines with J gene TRBJ1-6; no clear D gene. Trimming left V 6 bases short and J 0 bases short, with 6 bases between. The length of the CDR3 is 14 residues. CDR1 is MNHEY and CDR2 is SVGAGI in the germline V gene.

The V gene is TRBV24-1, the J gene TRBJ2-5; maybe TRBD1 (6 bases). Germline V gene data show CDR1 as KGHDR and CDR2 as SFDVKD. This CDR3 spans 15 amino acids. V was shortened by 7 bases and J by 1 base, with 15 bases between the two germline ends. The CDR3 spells CATSSITGIQETQYF. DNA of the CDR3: TGTGCCACCAGCTCTATAACAGGGATCCAAGAGACCCAGTACTTC.

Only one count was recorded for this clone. DNA for the CDR3: TGTGCCAGCAGCCAAATGAGTCAGGCGAATGAAGCTTTCTTT. Translated: CASSQMSQANEAFF. The chain joins TRBV3-1 (or the pseudogene TRBV3-2) to TRBJ1-1; D gene uncertain. Germline values: CDR1 LGHDT, CDR2 YNNKEL (reference sequence). CDR3 length: 14 amino acids. Trimming cost V 2 bases and J 7 bases, with 14 bases left between them.

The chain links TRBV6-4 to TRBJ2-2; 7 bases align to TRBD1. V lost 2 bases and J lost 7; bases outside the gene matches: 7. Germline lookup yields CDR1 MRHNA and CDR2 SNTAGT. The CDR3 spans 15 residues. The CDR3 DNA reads TGTGCCAGCAGTGACCAAGGGGGCCTTGGCGGGGAGCTGTTTTTT. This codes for CASSDQGGLGGELFF.

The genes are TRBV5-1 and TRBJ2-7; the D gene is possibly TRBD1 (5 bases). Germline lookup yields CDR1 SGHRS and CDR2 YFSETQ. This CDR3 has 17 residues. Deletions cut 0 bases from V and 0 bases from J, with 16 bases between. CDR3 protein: CASSLGSSGILSYEQYF. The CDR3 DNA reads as TGCGCCAGCAGCTTGGGTAGTTCAGGGATTCTCTCCTACGAGCAGTACTTC.

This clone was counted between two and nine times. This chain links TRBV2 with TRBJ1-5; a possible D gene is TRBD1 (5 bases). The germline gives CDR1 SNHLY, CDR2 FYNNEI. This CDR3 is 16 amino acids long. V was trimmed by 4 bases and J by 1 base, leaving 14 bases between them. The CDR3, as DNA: TGTGCCAGCAGTGGGGCGGGGGGATTAAGCAATCAGCCCCAGCATTTT. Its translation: CASSGAGGLSNQPQHF.